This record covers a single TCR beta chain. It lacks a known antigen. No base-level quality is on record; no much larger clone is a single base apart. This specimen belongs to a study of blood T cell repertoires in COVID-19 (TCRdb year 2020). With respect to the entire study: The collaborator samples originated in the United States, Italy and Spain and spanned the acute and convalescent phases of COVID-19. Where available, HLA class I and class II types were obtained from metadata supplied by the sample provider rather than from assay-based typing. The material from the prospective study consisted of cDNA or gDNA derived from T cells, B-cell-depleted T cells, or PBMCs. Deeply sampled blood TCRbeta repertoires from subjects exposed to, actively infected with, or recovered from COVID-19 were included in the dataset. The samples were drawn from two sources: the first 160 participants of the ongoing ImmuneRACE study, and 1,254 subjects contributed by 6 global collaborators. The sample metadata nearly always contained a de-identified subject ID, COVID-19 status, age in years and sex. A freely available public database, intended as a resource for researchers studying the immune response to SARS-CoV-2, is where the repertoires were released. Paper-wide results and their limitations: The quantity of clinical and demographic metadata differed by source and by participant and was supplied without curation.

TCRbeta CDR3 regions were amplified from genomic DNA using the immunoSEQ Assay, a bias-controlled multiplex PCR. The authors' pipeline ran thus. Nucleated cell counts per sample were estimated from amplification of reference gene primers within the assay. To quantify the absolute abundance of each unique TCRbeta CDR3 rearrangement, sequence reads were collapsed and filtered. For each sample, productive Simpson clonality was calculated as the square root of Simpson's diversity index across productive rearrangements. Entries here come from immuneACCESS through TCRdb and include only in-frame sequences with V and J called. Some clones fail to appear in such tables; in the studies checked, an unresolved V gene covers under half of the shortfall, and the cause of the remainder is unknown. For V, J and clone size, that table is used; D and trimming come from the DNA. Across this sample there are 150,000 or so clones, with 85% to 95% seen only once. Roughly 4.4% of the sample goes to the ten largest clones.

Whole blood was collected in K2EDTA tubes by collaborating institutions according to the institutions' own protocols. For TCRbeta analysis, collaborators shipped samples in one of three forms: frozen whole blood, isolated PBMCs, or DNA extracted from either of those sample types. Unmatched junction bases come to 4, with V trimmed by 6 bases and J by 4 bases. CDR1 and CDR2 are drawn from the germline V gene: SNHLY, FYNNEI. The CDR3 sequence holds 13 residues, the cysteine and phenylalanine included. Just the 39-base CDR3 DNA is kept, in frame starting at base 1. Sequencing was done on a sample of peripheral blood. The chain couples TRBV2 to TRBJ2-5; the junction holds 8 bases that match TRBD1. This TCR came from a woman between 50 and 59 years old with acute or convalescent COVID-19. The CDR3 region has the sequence CASRSGGPETQYF. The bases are TGTGCCAGCAGATCAGGGGGCCCAGAGACCCAGTACTTC. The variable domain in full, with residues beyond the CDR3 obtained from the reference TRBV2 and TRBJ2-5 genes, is EPEVTQTPSHQVTQMGQEVILRCVPISNHLYFYWYRQILGQKVEFLVSFYNNEISEKSEIFDDQFSVERPDGSNFTLKIRSTKLEDSAMYFCASRSGGPETQYFGPGTRLLVL.